The text below deals with one T cell receptor (beta chain). Only a few counts were recorded for this clone. Which antigen it targets is not known. The input lacks base qualities; no much larger clone sits a single base away. The entry originates in a study of T cells in lung cancer brain metastases (dated by TCRdb to 2016 to 2019). With regard to the full study: Of the approximately 20 patients, over 15 had a history of tobacco use, with a median of 40 pack-years. Of the 20 or so patients, around 19 received no interval therapy between resection of the primary and resection of the metastasis. Patients had a median age at first diagnosis of 57.5 years, with about nine males and eleven to twelve females. Primary and metastatic specimens both had an average DNA integrity number of about 3.8, with no significant difference between the two sites. The median interval between acquisition of the primary specimen and acquisition of the brain metastasis specimen was under 400 days. In this study, the TCR beta CDR3 repertoires of fully resected primary non-small cell lung cancers were compared with those of paired brain metastases. The cohort included 20 patients who provided approximately 40 specimens, with each patient contributing one primary lung lesion and one brain metastasis.

Points the paper makes about the study in general: DNA fragmentation in the FFPE samples may have prevented recovery of the complete infiltrating T cell repertoire. In brain metastases, the ten most abundant clones accounted for a significantly larger fraction of the repertoire than in primaries, a finding that suggests clonal expansion. The study could not control for the effects of preoperative corticosteroids on T cell infiltration in brain metastases. Brain metastases contained significantly fewer unique productive clones than the paired primaries (median roughly 1,400 versus 4,700). Most clones were lesion-specific, with limited overlap between paired lesions (mean Morisita index 0.23).

Each sample received roughly 2 to 5.5 ug of genomic DNA as input, and the DNA input was kept equal within each pair of samples. TCR beta libraries were constructed with the immunoSEQ hsTCRbeta Kit, with multiplexed V and J gene primers used across two PCR steps. The pooled libraries, together with positive and negative controls, were sequenced on an Illumina MiSeq running a 100-cycle paired-end protocol. The authors processed their data as follows. Raw data were processed by the immunoSEQ vendor into normalized, annotated TCR beta repertoire reports. Richness was defined as the number of unique clones by nucleotide sequence, and the iChao1 and Efron-Thisted estimators were used to extrapolate total richness. Pielou's evenness, Simpson's index, top-ten clone proportional abundance, and Morisita overlap index were used to characterize and compare paired lesions. TCRdb mirrors the immuneACCESS table, restricted to in-frame sequences. Some clones are absent from its copies; in checked studies, under half trace to an unresolved V gene, and the reason for the others is unknown. Clone size and V and J calls were adopted from that table, with D and trimming inferred from the DNA. The sample table shows a few thousand clones, and more than 70% are seen once. 9% to 9.5% of the sample lies in the top ten.

Patients underwent resection for synchronous oligometastatic disease or delayed recurrence of a solitary brain metastasis. To avoid including cancers other than NSCLC, any patient with a history of multiple malignancies was excluded. Tumor areas were macrodissected from a few deparaffinized about 9.7 um unstained sections under guidance from marked H&E slides. All specimens were fixed in formalin and embedded in paraffin (FFPE). The AllPrep DNA/RNA FFPE Kit was used for extraction of genomic DNA. This TCR was sampled from a woman in her forties or fifties with non-small cell lung cancer that had spread to the brain. What was sequenced was tumor tissue from a brain metastasis. Read against the paper, the sample's cell subset or site label means: paired resected brain metastasis.

The base sequence is TGTGCCAGCAGCCCCGGGGGAGGGAACACTGAAGCTTTCTTT. This encodes CASSPGGGNTEAFF. The sequence joins TRBV14 to TRBJ1-1; TRBD1 is a possible D gene, resting on 5 matching bases. Inclusive of the bounding cysteine and phenylalanine, the CDR3 is 14 residues long. Of all the DNA, just the CDR3 is kept, 42 bases in frame from base 1. CDR1 and CDR2 are drawn from the germline V gene: SGHDN, FVKESK. Trimming at the junction amounts to 4 bases on V and 1 base on J, and the germline ends lie 10 bases apart.